The clone carrying this T cell receptor beta chain came up a few times. Its matching antigen is unknown. The protocol was immunoSEQ multiplex PCR, while the TCRdb copy is restricted to in-frame clones and leaves out a portion. Of some 6,000 clones in the sample, around 74% are singletons; the top ten hold more than 80%. This record comes from a study of STAT3 mutations in large granular lymphocyte leukemia. Study-wide results and caveats: Every T-LGLL patient had at least one immunodominant TCRbeta clonotype.

The CDR3 length is 11 residues. Germline V lookup: CDR1 SEHNR, CDR2 FQNEAQ (reference sequence). V shed 6 bases and J shed 4 bases, with 7 bases lying between them. This sequence was found in a man in his forties with T-cell large granular lymphocyte leukemia. Some clones in this sample may be carry-over from other donors' samples. This sequence joins TRBV7-9 and TRBJ2-7; possible D gene TRBD1, 6 bases. Material: peripheral blood mononuclear cells. DNA of the CDR3: TGTGCCAGCAGGGGGGCGTACGAGCAGTACTTC. Protein: CASRGAYEQYF.